Below, 8 T cell receptor beta chains from the same sample are listed, as sequenced in a study of chemoradiotherapy in HPV16-positive cancers. Assay used: immunoSEQ multiplex PCR; TCRdb lists only in-frame clones, some missing. The sample lists approximately 32,000 clones, roughly nine tenths occurring once. The input for sequencing was blood, taken from a patient who underwent chemoradiotherapy. Receptors originate from a human donor with HPV-associated anogenital cancer.

This clone was recorded once. This chain connects TRBV6-6 to TRBJ1-1; D is undetermined. V shed 6 bases and J shed 1 base, with 9 bases lying between them. CDR1 is MNHNY, CDR2 SVGAGI, per germline (reference sequence). This CDR3 region has 13 residues. CDR3 bases: TGTGCCAGCAGCCCTGGAGAGAACACTGAAGCTTTCTTT. Encoded protein: CASSPGENTEAFF.

This chain connects TRBV7-2 to TRBJ1-6; TRBD1 is a possible D gene (6 bases). Deletions cut 1 base from V and 9 bases from J, with 13 bases between. Germline-derived CDR1 and CDR2 are SGHTA and FQGNSA. The CDR3 runs 15 residues. CDR3 bases: TGTGCCAGCAGCTTAGAGGGGGGCGGGGGTTCACCCCTCCACTTT. Translated, it gives CASSLEGGGGSPLHF.

This clone ranks as large (0.1 to 1%). The V call is TRBV5-1, the J call TRBJ1-1; possible D gene TRBD1, 6 bases. Germline V lookup: CDR1 SGHRS, CDR2 YFSETQ. V gave up 0 bases and J gave up 6 bases, with 18 bases separating them. This CDR3 has 16 amino acids. This CDR3 reads CASSLDGLQGRPEAFF. CDR3 nucleotide sequence: TGCGCCAGCAGCTTGGACGGATTACAGGGTAGGCCTGAAGCTTTCTTT. The full variable domain, completed using reference TRBV5-1 and TRBJ1-1, is KAGVTQTPRYLIKTRGQQVTLSCSPISGHRSVSWYQQTPGQGLQFLFEYFSETQRNKGNFPGRFSGRQFSNSRSEMNVSTLELGDSALYLCASSLDGLQGRPEAFFGQGTRLTVV.

J is TRBJ2-3 and V is TRBV9; tentative D call: TRBD2 (6 bases). Per the germline V gene, CDR1 is SGDLS and CDR2 is YYNGEE. The germline V and J ends were trimmed by 4 bases and 2 bases, with 14 bases remaining between them. The CDR3 sequence is 15 residues long. The CDR3 DNA follows: TGTGCCAGCAGCCCTCGGGGGTGGGCCACAGATACGCAGTATTTT. Amino acids: CASSPRGWATDTQYF.

The chain joins TRBV2 to TRBJ1-1; D may be TRBD1 (5 bases). Looked up from germline, CDR1 is SNHLY and CDR2 is FYNNEI. The ends were cut back, 6 bases at V and 1 base at J, with 12 bases in the middle. The CDR3 covers 14 residues. CDR3 bases: TGTGCCAGCAGAGTTGACCAGGGGAACACTGAAGCTTTCTTT. Translating gives CASRVDQGNTEAFF.

V gene TRBV7-9 combines with J gene TRBJ1-1, with D possibly being TRBD1 (5 bases). CDR3 size: 13 residues. V lost 5 bases and J 6 bases, leaving 13 bases between the germline ends. Germline loops: CDR1 SEHNR, CDR2 FQNEAQ (reference sequence). The CDR3 is CASSPPSGPEAFF. CDR3 DNA: TGTGCCAGCAGCCCCCCGTCGGGGCCTGAAGCTTTCTTT.

A single count supports this clone. In DNA, the CDR3 is TGTGCCAGCAGTTTACGGAGGGCCGGCGAAAAACTGTTTTTT. It translates to CASSLRRAGEKLFF. This rearrangement joins TRBV27 to TRBJ1-4; D not certain. The CDR3 length is 14 residues. The germline V gene encodes CDR1 MNHEY and CDR2 SMNVEV (reference sequence). V was pared by 2 bases and J by 8 bases, with 12 bases between.

This clone was observed a handful of times. The chain uses TRBV19 and TRBJ2-7; D possibly matches TRBD1 or TRBD2 (5 bases each). There are 14 residues in the CDR3. Germline lookup yields CDR1 LNHDA and CDR2 SQIVND (reference sequence). Trimming stripped 11 bases from V and 1 base from J, with 18 bases between. CDR3 loop: CASQEDISSYEQYF. CDR3 DNA sequence: TGTGCCTCTCAGGAGGACATTTCATCCTACGAGCAGTACTTC.